This TCR beta chain was identified in a study of T-cell memory formation after mild COVID-19. Study background: Most TCR clusters belonged to a single donor.

Trimming left V 3 bases short and J 2 bases short, with 14 bases between. The CDR3 loop spans 15 amino acids. Germline values: CDR1 MNHEY, CDR2 SVGAGI. A word on this clonotype: Its antigen is still unknown.

A single record per CDR3 protein comes from TCRdb applying MiXCR to the 5' RACE reads. Here the sample spans a few hundred thousand distinct CDR3 sequences, 20% to 25% being singletons. Study conclusions and caveats: Mostly located in CM and EM were contracting CD4+ clones, with contracting CD8+ clones located in EMRA. Pre-infection memory held some responding clones, suggesting pre-existing cross-reactive T cells responded.

This chain links TRBV6-5 with TRBJ2-7; D is possibly TRBD1 (6 bases). The sequence came from an adult woman who had mild COVID-19 (a few samples of this study predate the infection). Cell type and time point are not known. Sequences were obtained from PBMCs or a T cell subset sorted from them (not recorded which). The CDR3: CASSYDGQRAYEQYF. The CDR3, as DNA: TGTGCCAGCAGTTATGATGGACAGAGAGCCTACGAGCAGTACTTC.